The clone carrying this TCR beta chain has only one observation. The sample comes from a study of blood T cell repertoires in COVID-19. Overall study context: Both acute and convalescent COVID-19 samples were obtained from the United States, Italy and Spain.

Enrolled through a virtual design, the participants were between 18 and 89 years of age and came from 24 US areas. Donors of Cohort 3 who recovered were those that had two negative PCRs, clearance, or symptom resolution. The table came from immunoSEQ multiplex PCR; TCRdb's copy has only in-frame clones and leaves some out. This table has some 330,000 clones, 80% to 85% appearing once. This CDR3 is built from 16 residues. The germline V gene has CDR1 MNHEY and CDR2 SVGEGT. V trimming: 0 bases; J trimming: 3 bases; junction bases outside the gene matches: 4. V and J are TRBV6-2 or TRBV6-3 and TRBJ2-3; 9 bases are a match to TRBD2. The clonotype originates from a woman between 45 and 65 years old who had recovered from COVID-19. Material: PBMCs or T cells enriched from blood (not recorded which). The CDR3 DNA follows: TGTGCCAGCAGTTACTCCAGCGGGGGGTCAACAGATACGCAGTATTTT. Its protein is CASSYSSGGSTDTQYF.